This T cell receptor beta chain was sequenced for a study of PD-1 blockade in classical Hodgkin lymphoma (dated by TCRdb to between 2020 and 2021). Looking at the study overall: Nivolumab dosing was 3 mg/kg intravenously every 2 weeks, continuing until either disease progression or unacceptable toxicity. The study used TCR beta sequencing and CyTOF to define a peripheral blood immune signature of response to PD-1 blockade in classical Hodgkin lymphoma.

The Qiagen DNeasy kit was used to extract genomic DNA both from unsorted PBMCs and from the negatively selected CD4+ and CD8+ fractions. Using primers that anneal to V and J segments, immunoSEQ multiplex PCR amplified the TCR beta CDR3 regions. A synthetic immune receptor repertoire was used to minimize amplification bias, and any remaining bias was removed computationally after sequencing. Concerning the study's data processing: Repertoire diversity was quantified as the Shannon entropy index using custom Python scripts. Unsorted, CD4+ and CD8+ repertoires were examined separately, except in combined analyses, for which CD4+ and CD8+ sequences were merged in silico. A clone counted as expanded when the clone's frequency after treatment rose at least 2-fold relative to C1D1, and clones undetected at baseline were given a pseudocount of 0.5. Singleton clones were defined as clones with 0 or 1 copy at C1D1, and non-singleton clones were defined as clones with 2 or more copies. Clones expanded in unsorted samples were assigned a CD4+, CD8+ or unknown annotation through matching of protein sequences in sorted samples from the same patient. Diversity changes from C1D1 to C4D1 were tested in paired samples using Wilcoxon tests. TCRdb obtained this table from immuneACCESS and retained in-frame rearrangements with V and J assigned. These tables miss some clones; where compared with another copy, unresolved V genes account for less than half of the shortfall, and the remainder is unexplained. The V and J calls and clone size were taken over from that table, and D and trimming were inferred from the DNA. This sample is represented by 90,000 to 140,000 clones; 89% of them were singletons. 15% to 20% of the sample goes to the ten largest clones.

The full study reports these points: Baseline TCR diversity was reported to be lower in newly diagnosed patients than in healthy donors, and even lower in relapsed/refractory patients. The study was limited to a single clinical trial cohort, and causes of repertoire differences, possibly disease activity or prior therapy, remained undefined. Patients starting nivolumab less than 1 year after ASCT had lower diversity and were excluded from later analyses to avoid confounding by immune reconstitution. By C4D1, a significant rise was seen in CD4+ TCR diversity but not in CD8+ TCR diversity (p=0.0027 vs p=0.16), and the rise was most apparent among complete responders (p=0.02). Baseline diversity similar to that of newly diagnosed patients was observed in trial patients achieving complete response, whereas significantly lower diversity was observed in partial responders and progressors.

In the case of this clone: The target of this receptor is not known. The sample holds no much larger clone one base away, and base qualities are not on file.

The time point tag for this specimen amounts to: cycle 4 day 1 (C4D1), after five to seven weeks of nivolumab. Relapse after autologous stem cell transplantation had occurred in all trial patients, and cohorts A, B and C were distinguished by prior brentuximab vedotin exposure. A total of 50 to 70 patients with relapsed/refractory classical Hodgkin lymphoma made up the trial cohort, and each patient's best overall response was complete response, partial response or progressive disease. Trial patients were treated with single-agent nivolumab in the multi-cohort phase II CheckMate 205 trial. An independent review committee assessed best overall response by applying the 2007 International Working Group response criteria. PBMCs from the trial were collected at three points: immediately before nivolumab initiation (C1D1), and during therapy at cycle 2 day 1 and cycle 4 day 1. Peripheral blood was collected in 8 mL Vacutainer Cell Preparation Tubes, from which PBMCs were isolated by centrifugation and then cryopreserved.

The germline V gene (reference sequence) specifies GTSNPN as CDR1 and SVGIG as CDR2. Unmatched junction bases come to 1, with V trimmed by 0 bases and J by 3 bases. CDR3 length: 14 amino acids, cysteine to phenylalanine. Just CDR3 DNA is preserved here, 42 bases in frame from base 1. Here the chain combines TRBV30 and TRBJ2-3; 9 junctional bases match TRBD1. The receptor's source is a human donor with classical Hodgkin lymphoma. Sequenced here: peripheral blood mononuclear cells (PBMCs), sampled before the fourth cycle of nivolumab. The encoded CDR3 is CAWSVGQGTDTQYF. The nucleotides are TGTGCCTGGAGTGTCGGACAGGGGACAGATACGCAGTATTTT.